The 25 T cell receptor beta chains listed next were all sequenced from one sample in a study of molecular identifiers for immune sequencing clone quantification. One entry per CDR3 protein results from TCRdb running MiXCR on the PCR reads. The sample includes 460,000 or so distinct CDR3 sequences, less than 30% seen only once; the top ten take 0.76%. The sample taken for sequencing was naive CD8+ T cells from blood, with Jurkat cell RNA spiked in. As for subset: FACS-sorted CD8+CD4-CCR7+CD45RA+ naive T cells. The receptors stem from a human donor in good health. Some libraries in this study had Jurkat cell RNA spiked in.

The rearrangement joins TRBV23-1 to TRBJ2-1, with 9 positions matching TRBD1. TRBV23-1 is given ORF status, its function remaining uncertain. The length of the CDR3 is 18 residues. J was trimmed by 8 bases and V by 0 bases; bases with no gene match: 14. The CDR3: CASSQSIPTGGIGYEQFF. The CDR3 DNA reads TGCGCCAGCAGTCAATCGATACCGACAGGGGGTATCGGCTATGAGCAGTTCTTC.

The CDR3 is CASSTGTDLMEQYF. CDR3 coding DNA: TGCGCCAGCAGCACCGGGACAGATTTGATGGAGCAGTACTTC. V usage is TRBV5-1 and J usage is TRBJ2-7; 7 nucleotides align to TRBD1. The CDR3 spans 14 residues. Germline V gene data show CDR1 as SGHRS and CDR2 as YFSETQ. The V and J ends lost 4 bases and 7 bases, in that order; junction bases with no gene match: 11.

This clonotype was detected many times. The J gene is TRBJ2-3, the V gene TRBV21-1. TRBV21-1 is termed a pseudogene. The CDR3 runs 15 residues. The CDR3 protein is CASSKEYLGTDTQYF. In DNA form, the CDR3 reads TGTGCCAGCAGCAAAGAGTACCTGGGGACAGATACGCAGTATTTT.

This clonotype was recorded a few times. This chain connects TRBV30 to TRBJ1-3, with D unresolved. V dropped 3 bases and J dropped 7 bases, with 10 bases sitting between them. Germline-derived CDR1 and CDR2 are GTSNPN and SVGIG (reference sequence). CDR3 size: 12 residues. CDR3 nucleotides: TGTGCCTGGAGCCCCCTCGCGAACACCATATATTTT. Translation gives CAWSPLANTIYF. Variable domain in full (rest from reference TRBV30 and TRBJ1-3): SQTIHQWPATLVQPVGSPLSLECTVEGTSNPNLYWYRQAAGRGLQLLFYSVGIGQISSEVPQNLSASRPQDRQFILSSKKLLLSDSGFYLCAWSPLANTIYFGEGSWLTVV.

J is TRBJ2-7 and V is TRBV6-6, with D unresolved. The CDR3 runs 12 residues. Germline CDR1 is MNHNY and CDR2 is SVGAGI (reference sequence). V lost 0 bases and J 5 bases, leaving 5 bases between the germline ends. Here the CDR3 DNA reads TGTGCCAGCAGTTACTCATTTGACGAGCAGTACTTC. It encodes CASSYSFDEQYF.

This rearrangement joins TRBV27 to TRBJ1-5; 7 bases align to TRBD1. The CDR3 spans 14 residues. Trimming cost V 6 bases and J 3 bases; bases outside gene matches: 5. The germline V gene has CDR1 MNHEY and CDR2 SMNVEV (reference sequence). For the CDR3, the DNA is TGTGCCAGCAGCACGACAGGGAACAATCAGCCCCAGCATTTT. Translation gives CASSTTGNNQPQHF.

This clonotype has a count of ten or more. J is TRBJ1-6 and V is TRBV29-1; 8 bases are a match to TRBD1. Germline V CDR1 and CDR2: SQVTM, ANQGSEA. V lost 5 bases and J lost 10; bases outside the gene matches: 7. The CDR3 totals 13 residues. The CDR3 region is CSVRTGNNSPLHF. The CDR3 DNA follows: TGCAGCGTTAGGACAGGGAACAACTCACCCCTCCACTTT.

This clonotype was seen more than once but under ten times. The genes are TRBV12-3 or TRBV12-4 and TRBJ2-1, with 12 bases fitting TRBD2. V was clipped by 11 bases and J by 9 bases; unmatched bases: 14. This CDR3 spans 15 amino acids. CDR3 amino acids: CACARGLAGLGEQFF. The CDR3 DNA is TGTGCCTGCGCCCGAGGACTAGCGGGACTCGGTGAGCAGTTCTTC.

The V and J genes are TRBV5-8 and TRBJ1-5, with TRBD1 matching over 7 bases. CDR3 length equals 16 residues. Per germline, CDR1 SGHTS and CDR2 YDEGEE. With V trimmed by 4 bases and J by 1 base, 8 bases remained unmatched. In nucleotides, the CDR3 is TGTGCCAGCAGCAGCATGCCGGGACAGAGCAATCAGCCCCAGCATTTT. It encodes CASSSMPGQSNQPQHF. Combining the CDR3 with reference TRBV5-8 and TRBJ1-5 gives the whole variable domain EAGVTQSPTHLIKTRGQQATLRCSPISGHTSVYWYQQALGLGLQFLLWYDEGEERNRGNFPPRFSGRQFPNYSSELNVNALELEDSALYLCASSSMPGQSNQPQHFGDGTRLSIL.

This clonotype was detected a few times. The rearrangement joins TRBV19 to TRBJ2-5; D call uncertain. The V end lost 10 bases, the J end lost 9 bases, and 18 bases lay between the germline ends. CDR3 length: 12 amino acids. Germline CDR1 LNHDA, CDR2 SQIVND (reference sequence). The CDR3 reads CATSPSLEPQYF. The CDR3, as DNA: TGTGCCACCTCTCCCTCTCTTGAGCCCCAGTACTTC.

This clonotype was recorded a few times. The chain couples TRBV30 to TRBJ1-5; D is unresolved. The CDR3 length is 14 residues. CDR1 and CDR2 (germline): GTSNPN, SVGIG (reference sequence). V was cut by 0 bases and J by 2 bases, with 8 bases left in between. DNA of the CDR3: TGTGCCTGGAGTGTAGGAACAGGCAATCAGCCCCAGCATTTT. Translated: CAWSVGTGNQPQHF.

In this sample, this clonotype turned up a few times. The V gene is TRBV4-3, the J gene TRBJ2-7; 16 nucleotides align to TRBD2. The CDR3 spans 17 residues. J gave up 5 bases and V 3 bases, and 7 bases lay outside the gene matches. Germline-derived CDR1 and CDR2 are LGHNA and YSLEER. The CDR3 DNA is TGCGCCAGCAGCCAGGGGACTAGCGGGAGGGGAGCGCACGAGCAGTACTTC. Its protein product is CASSQGTSGRGAHEQYF.

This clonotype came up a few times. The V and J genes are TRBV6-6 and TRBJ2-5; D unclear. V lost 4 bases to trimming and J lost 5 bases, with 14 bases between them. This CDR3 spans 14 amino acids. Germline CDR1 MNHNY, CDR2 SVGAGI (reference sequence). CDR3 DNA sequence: TGTGCCAGCAGTTTAAACGAAATCAGGGAGACCCAGTACTTC. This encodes CASSLNEIRETQYF.

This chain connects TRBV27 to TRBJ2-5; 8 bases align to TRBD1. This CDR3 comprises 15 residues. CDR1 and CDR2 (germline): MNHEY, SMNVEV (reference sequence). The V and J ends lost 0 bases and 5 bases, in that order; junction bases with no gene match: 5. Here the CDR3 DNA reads TGTGCCAGCAGTTTATCGAGGACAGGGTTGGAGACCCAGTACTTC. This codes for CASSLSRTGLETQYF.

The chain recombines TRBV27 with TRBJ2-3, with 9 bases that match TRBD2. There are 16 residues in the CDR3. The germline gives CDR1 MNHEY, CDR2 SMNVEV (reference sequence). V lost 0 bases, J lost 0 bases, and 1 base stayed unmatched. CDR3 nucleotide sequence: TGTGCCAGCAGTTTATCGACTAGCGGTAGCACAGATACGCAGTATTTT. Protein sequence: CASSLSTSGSTDTQYF.

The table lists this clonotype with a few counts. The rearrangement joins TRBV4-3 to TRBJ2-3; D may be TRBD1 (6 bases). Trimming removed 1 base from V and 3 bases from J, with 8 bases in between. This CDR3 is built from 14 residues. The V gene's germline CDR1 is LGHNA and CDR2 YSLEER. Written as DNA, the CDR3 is TGCGCCAGCAGCCAAGTGAGGGGGACAGATACGCAGTATTTT. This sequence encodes CASSQVRGTDTQYF.

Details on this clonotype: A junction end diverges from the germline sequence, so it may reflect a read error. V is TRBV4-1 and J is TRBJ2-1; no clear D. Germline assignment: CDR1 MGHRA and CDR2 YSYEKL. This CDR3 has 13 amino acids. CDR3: CASSQVGNNGQFF. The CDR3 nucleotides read TGCGCCAGCAGCCAAGTGGGCAACAATGGGCAGTTCTTC.

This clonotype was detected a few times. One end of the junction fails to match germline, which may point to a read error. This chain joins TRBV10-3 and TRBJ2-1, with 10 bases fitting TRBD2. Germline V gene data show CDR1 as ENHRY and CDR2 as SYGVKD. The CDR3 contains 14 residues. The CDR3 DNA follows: TGTGCCGTCAGGCCCGGGACTAGCGACGGTGAGCAGTTCTTC. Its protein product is CAVRPGTSDGEQFF.

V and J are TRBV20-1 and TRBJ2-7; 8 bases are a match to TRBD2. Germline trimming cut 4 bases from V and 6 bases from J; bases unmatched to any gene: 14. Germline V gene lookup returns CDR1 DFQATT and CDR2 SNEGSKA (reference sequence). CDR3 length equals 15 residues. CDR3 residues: CSATLRGREVIEQYF. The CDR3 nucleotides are TGCAGTGCTACCCTCCGGGGGCGGGAGGTCATCGAGCAGTACTTC.

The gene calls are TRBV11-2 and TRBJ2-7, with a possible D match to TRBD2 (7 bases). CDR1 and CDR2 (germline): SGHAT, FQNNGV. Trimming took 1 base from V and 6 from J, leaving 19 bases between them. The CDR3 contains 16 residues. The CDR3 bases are TGTGCCAGCAGCTTAGGGGAATTGGGGGCGGGAGCCGAGCAGTACTTC. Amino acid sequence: CASSLGELGAGAEQYF.

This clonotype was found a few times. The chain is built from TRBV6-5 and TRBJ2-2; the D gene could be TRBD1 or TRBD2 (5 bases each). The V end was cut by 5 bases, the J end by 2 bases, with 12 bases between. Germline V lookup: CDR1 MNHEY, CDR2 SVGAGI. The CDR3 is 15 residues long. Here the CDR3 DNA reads TGTGCCAGCAGTCACGGGACCTTAAACACCGGGGAGCTGTTTTTT. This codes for CASSHGTLNTGELFF.

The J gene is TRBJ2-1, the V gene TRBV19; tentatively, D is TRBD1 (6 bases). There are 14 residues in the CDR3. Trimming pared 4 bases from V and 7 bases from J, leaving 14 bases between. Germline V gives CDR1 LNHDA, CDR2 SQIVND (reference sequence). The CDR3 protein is CASSKDHRVNEQFF. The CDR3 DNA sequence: TGTGCCAGTAGTAAGGACCACAGGGTTAATGAGCAGTTCTTC.

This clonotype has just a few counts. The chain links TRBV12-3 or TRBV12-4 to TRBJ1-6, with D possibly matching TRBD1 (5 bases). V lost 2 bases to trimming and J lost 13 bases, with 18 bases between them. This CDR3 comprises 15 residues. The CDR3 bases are TGTGCCAGCAGTTTATTTTCAGGGTCACCGTTTCCCCTCCACTTT. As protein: CASSLFSGSPFPLHF.

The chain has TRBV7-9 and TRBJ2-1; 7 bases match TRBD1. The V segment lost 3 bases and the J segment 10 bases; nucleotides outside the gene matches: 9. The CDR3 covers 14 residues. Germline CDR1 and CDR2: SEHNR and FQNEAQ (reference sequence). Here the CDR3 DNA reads TGTGCCAGCAGCTTGACACCGGGACAGATAGAGCAGTTCTTC. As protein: CASSLTPGQIEQFF.

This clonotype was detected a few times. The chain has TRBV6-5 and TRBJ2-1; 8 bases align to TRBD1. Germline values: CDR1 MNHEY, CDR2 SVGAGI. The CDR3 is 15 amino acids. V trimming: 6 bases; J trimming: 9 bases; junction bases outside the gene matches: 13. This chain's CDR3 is CASSPITGGSSEQFF. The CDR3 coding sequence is TGTGCCAGCAGCCCCATTACAGGGGGTTCGAGTGAGCAGTTCTTC.